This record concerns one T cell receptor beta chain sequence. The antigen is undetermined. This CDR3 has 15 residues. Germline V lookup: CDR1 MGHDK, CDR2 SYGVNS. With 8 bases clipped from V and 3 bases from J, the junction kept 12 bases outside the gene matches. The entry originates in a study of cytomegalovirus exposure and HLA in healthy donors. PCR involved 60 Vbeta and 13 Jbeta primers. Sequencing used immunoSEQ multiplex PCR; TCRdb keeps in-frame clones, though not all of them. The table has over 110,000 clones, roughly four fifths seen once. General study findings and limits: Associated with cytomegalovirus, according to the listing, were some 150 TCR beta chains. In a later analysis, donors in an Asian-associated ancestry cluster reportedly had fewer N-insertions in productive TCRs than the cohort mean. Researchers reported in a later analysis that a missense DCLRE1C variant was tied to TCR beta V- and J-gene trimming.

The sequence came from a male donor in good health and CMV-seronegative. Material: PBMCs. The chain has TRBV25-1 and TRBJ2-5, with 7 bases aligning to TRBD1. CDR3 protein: CASSRQGRIEETQYF. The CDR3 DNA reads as TGTGCCAGCTCGCGACAGGGCCGGATAGAAGAGACCCAGTACTTC.